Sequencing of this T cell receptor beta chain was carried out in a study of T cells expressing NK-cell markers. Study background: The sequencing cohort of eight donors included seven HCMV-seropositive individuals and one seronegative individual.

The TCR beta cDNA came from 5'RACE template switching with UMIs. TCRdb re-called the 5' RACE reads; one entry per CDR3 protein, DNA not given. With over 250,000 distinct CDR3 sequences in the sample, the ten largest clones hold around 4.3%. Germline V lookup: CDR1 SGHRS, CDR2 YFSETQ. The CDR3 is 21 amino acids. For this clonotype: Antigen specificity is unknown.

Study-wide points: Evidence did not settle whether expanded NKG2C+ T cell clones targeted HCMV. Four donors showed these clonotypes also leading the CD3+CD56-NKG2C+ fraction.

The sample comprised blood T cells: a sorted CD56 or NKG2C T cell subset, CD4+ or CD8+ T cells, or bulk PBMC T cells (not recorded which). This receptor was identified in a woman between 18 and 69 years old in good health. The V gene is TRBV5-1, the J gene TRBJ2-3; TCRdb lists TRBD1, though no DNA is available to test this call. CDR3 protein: CASSAPPRYNGRRRITDTQYF.